The present entry profiles one T cell receptor beta chain with its context. Its antigen is unidentified. The CDR3 is 16 residues long. V was shortened by 1 base and J by 6 bases, with 19 bases between the two germline ends. Germline V gene sequence: CDR1 SGHDN, CDR2 FVKESK. The data were taken from a study of T cell responses to AZD1222 COVID-19 vaccine. The wider study: The analysis combined second doses at about 4 or about 12 weeks. Study-wide results and caveats: Mostly white British, mostly female donors; authors suggested clonal diversity may be underestimated. Sampling captured repertoires only after the peak T cell response.

Sequenced by immunoSEQ multiplex PCR; TCRdb stores in-frame clones only, minus some. The sample shows about 150,000 clones, around 95% of them seen only once. This specimen consisted of peripheral blood, obtained on day 0 of AZD1222 vaccination. The receptor comes from an adult in good health. The chain uses TRBV14 and TRBJ2-7; unclear D gene. The CDR3, as DNA: TGTGCCAGCAGCCAAGCGGCAAATTACAAGGCGTGCGAGCAGTACGTC. Translated: CASSQAANYKACEQYV.